These 6 T cell receptor beta chains originate from one sample sequenced in a study of vaccination effects on CD4 cells after COVID-19. Their antigens are not known. Peptide-pool stimulation followed by sequencing identified expanded antigen-specific CD4+ clonotypes in the ViraFEST assay. Isolating CD4+ T cells followed about 10 days of culture. The vaccine given was either BNT162b2 or mRNA-1273, in two doses. Profiled with immunoSEQ multiplex PCR; TCRdb holds only in-frame clones, not every one. Of more than 40,000 clones listed, nearly 75% are singletons. The source material was CD4+ T cells from PBMCs cultured with HCoV-OC43 spike peptides, sampled after COVID-19 vaccination. Noted subset: HCoV-OC43 spike overlapping peptide pool stimulation. These receptors were collected from a human donor who received a COVID-19 vaccine.

This chain connects TRBV5-1 to TRBJ1-1; TRBD1 agrees at 11 bases. V shed 4 bases and J 3 bases; nucleotides not matched to a gene: 5. Germline loops: CDR1 SGHRS, CDR2 YFSETQ. This CDR3 spans 15 amino acids. The chain's CDR3 is CASSLRTGGDTEAFF. The CDR3 DNA is TGCGCCAGCAGCCTCCGGACAGGGGGCGACACTGAAGCTTTCTTT.

This rearrangement joins TRBV5-6 to TRBJ1-5; D gene ambiguous. Germline V gene data show CDR1 as SGHDT and CDR2 as YYEEEE. Trimming cost V 4 bases and J 2 bases, with 16 bases left between them. CDR3 length: 16 residues. CDR3 loop: CASSLGPPRGNQPQHF. DNA for the CDR3: TGTGCCAGCAGCCTCGGGCCGCCTCGGGGCAATCAGCCCCAGCATTTT.

This clone appeared a few times. The CDR3 region has the DNA TGTGCCAGCAGCCATGATTCCTACGAGCAGTACTTC. It codes for CASSHDSYEQYF. This chain joins TRBV3-1 (or the pseudogene TRBV3-2) and TRBJ2-7; no definite D call. Germline loops: CDR1 LGHDT, CDR2 YNNKEL (reference sequence). The V end lost 3 bases, the J end lost 1 base, and 4 bases lay between the germline ends. CDR3 length equals 12 residues.

The chain combines TRBV12-5 with TRBJ2-7, with 9 positions matching TRBD1. The CDR3 has 16 amino acids. V gave up 2 bases and J gave up 6 bases; unmatched junction bases: 11. The germline gives CDR1 LGHNT, CDR2 FRNRAP. CDR3 loop: CASGLILGQGTAEQYF. Here the CDR3 DNA reads TGTGCTAGTGGTTTGATCCTGGGACAGGGTACCGCCGAGCAGTACTTC.

The chain carries TRBV12-3 or TRBV12-4 and TRBJ1-2; 8 bases line up with TRBD1. The ends lost 6 bases at V and 7 bases at J; junction bases unmatched: 7. The CDR3 has 13 residues. CDR3 sequence (DNA): TGTGCCAGCAGACCTCAGGGGGCGCGTGGCTACACCTTC. Its translation is CASRPQGARGYTF.

The J gene is TRBJ2-7, the V gene TRBV5-1, with 11 bases that match TRBD2. In germline, CDR1 is SGHRS, CDR2 YFSETQ. This CDR3 has 19 amino acids. J gave up 1 base and V 5 bases, and 17 bases lay outside the gene matches. The CDR3, as DNA: TGCGCCAGCAGTCCTACTAGCGGGGGCGCGGGGCGCCAATCCTACGAGCAGTACTTC. This translates into CASSPTSGGAGRQSYEQYF.